The sequence of this T cell receptor beta chain was determined in a study of beta chain features in type 1 diabetes. Study results and limitations: In every one of the four CD4+ subsets, TCRB CDR3s were moderately but significantly shorter in Type 1 diabetes patients.

V lost 1 base and J 0 bases, leaving 11 bases between the germline ends. Germline V gene sequence: CDR1 GTSNPN, CDR2 SVGIG (reference sequence). CDR3 length equals 15 residues. The authors reverse transcribed all of the isolated RNA, so sequencing captured expressed TCRB transcripts. Measured with immunoSEQ multiplex PCR; TCRdb has only the in-frame clones, and not every one. The sample consists of approximately 250,000 clones, 16% of them appearing once. There are a few counts of this clone. Its antigen remains unknown. The TCR sequence derives from a man aged 25 to 45 with type 1 diabetes. The sequenced sample consisted of naive CD4+ T cells from blood. The rearrangement joins TRBV30 to TRBJ2-3, with no clear D. The CDR3 bases are TGTGCCTGGAGTGCCGAGGCCTTCAGCACAGATACGCAGTATTTT. Amino acid sequence: CAWSAEAFSTDTQYF. The full variable domain, completed using reference TRBV30 and TRBJ2-3, is SQTIHQWPATLVQPVGSPLSLECTVEGTSNPNLYWYRQAAGRGLQLLFYSVGIGQISSEVPQNLSASRPQDRQFILSSKKLLLSDSGFYLCAWSAEAFSTDTQYFGPGTRLTVL.